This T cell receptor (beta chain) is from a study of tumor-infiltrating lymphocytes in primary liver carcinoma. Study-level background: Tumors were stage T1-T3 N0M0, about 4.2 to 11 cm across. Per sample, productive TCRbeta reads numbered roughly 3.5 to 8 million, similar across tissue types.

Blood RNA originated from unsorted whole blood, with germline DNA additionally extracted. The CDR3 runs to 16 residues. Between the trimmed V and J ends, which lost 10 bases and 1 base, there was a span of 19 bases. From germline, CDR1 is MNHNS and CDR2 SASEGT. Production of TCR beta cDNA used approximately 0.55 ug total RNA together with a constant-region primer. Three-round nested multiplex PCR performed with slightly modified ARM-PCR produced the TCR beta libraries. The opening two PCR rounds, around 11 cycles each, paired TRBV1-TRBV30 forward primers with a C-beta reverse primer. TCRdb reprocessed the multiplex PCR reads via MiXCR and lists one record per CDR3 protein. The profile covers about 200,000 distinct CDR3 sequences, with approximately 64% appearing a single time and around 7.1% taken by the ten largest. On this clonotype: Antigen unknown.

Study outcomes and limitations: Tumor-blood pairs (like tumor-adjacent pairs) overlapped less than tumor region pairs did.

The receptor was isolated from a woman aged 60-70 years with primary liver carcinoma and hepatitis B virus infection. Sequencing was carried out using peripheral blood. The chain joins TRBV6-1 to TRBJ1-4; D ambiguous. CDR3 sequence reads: CAIHDPGIRTNEKLFF. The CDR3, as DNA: TGTGCCATCCACGACCCGGGGATAAGAACTAATGAAAAACTGTTTTTT.